The text below deals with one TCR beta chain. Its matching antigen is unknown. The treatment was: roughly 19 received Ad26.COV2.S at low or high dose, single or two shots; about 5 received placebo; per-sample allocation not given. Material that was analyzed had been drawn on day 63 after the first vaccine or placebo injection. Trimming took off 4 bases at V and 4 bases at J, with 8 bases between the two ends. The CDR3 contains 12 residues. Germline V gives CDR1 SGHTS, CDR2 YDEGEE. The data were obtained in a study of Ad26.COV2.S vaccination and SARS-CoV-2 variants. Looking at the study overall: Participants got Ad26.COV2.S intramuscularly, once or twice 56 days apart.

The table came from immunoSEQ multiplex PCR; TCRdb's copy has only in-frame clones and leaves some out. The sample shows about 680,000 clones, roughly 90% of them seen only once. The study, taken as a whole, reports: Breadth, reportedly substantial, characterized the spike-specific CD8+ and CD4+ T cell responses after vaccination. The TCR-based breadth and depth measures might underestimate overall T cell responses.

This TCR came from a person between 18 and 59 years old who received the Ad26.COV2.S COVID-19 vaccine or a placebo. Here the sequenced sample was peripheral blood, taken in a trial of Ad26.COV2.S vaccine versus placebo. V usage is TRBV5-8 and J usage is TRBJ2-5, with D uncertain. CDR3 loop: CASSRWGETQYF. DNA for the CDR3: TGTGCCAGCAGCCGCTGGGGAGAGACCCAGTACTTC.